This TCR beta chain was identified in a study of vaccination effects on CD4 cells after COVID-19. Data came from immunoSEQ multiplex PCR; TCRdb stores just in-frame clones and leaves some out. The sample includes under 80,000 clones, 76% of them seen just once. Germline assignment: CDR1 SNHLY and CDR2 FYNNEI. The CDR3 runs to 15 residues. V was cut by 7 bases and J by 8 bases, with 23 bases left in between. In the case of this clone: Antigen: not known.

Before any sequencing was done, the ViraFEST assay used viral peptide pools to expand antigen-specific CD4+ T cells. The culture ran for roughly 10 days before CD4+ T cells were isolated. Two-dose BNT162b2 or mRNA-1273 vaccination was given to participants. For each well, 1.9 million or so PBMC were cultured with 8 to 10 IU/ml IL-2 and around 10 ug/ml peptides. The V call is TRBV2, the J call TRBJ1-2; D remains unclear. The source is a human donor who received a COVID-19 vaccine. The input for sequencing was CD4+ T cells from PBMCs cultured with HCoV-OC43 spike peptides, taken after COVID-19 vaccination. Subset of the sample: HCoV-OC43 spike overlapping peptide pool stimulation. CDR3 DNA: TGTGCCAGCATCCTTGTAGGCTCCCCGATCGGCGGCTACACCTTC. Protein sequence: CASILVGSPIGGYTF.